This T cell receptor beta chain was documented in a study of T cell changes during pregnancy in multiple sclerosis. Germline V lookup: CDR1 MNHEY, CDR2 SMNVEV (reference sequence). The CDR3 length is 15 residues. The ends lost 6 bases at V and 5 bases at J; junction bases unmatched: 10. Data came from immunoSEQ multiplex PCR; TCRdb stores just in-frame clones and leaves some out. Of under 35,000 clones in the sample, around 90% were seen once. The source is a female donor in good health, enrolled as a control in a pregnancy study. This material consisted of CD4+ T cells from peripheral blood mononuclear cells, taken in the third trimester of pregnancy. The chain combines TRBV27 with TRBJ1-1, with 9 bases identical to TRBD1. The chain's CDR3 is CASSRPGQGKTEAFF. The CDR3 bases are TGTGCCAGCAGCCGACCGGGACAGGGAAAAACTGAAGCTTTCTTT.